The clone carrying this T cell receptor (beta chain) has a handful of counts. The antigen is not known. This sample is drawn from a study of beta chain features in type 1 diabetes. The V and J ends lost 3 bases and 3 bases respectively, with 8 bases between them. The CDR3 contains 13 residues. Germline V gene sequence: CDR1 SGHAT, CDR2 FQNNGV. Study-wide points: The study found moderately but significantly shorter TCRB CDR3s in all four CD4+ subsets of Type 1 diabetes patients.

Sequenced material consisted of expressed TCRB transcripts (all of the isolated RNA was reverse transcribed). Assay used: immunoSEQ multiplex PCR; TCRdb lists only in-frame clones, some missing. The sample lists over 350,000 clones, about 14% occurring once. This clonotype originated in a woman aged 18-29 years in good health. The chain has TRBV11-2 and TRBJ2-5; TRBD1 is a possible D gene (5 bases). Sequenced material: naive CD4+ T cells from blood. CDR3 protein: CASSLTVEETQYF. The CDR3 coding sequence is TGTGCCAGCAGCTTGACAGTAGAAGAGACCCAGTACTTC.